Listed here are 18 T cell receptor beta chains from one sample, sequenced in a study of blood T cell repertoires in COVID-19. Clones were read by immunoSEQ multiplex PCR, and TCRdb kept only the in-frame ones, dropping some. The sample lists around 150,000 clones, 84% occurring once. Material for sequencing was peripheral blood. These receptors all come from a woman of 80 years or more with acute or convalescent COVID-19.

The table lists this clone with a few counts. CDR3 coding DNA: TGTGCCAGCAGCCGAGGGAGCTCCTACGAGCAGTACTTC. Its translation: CASSRGSSYEQYF. This rearrangement joins TRBV7-2 to TRBJ2-7, with D tentatively TRBD2 (5 bases). Trimming removed 5 bases at V and 0 bases at J, with 8 bases between. Germline CDR1 and CDR2: SGHTA and FQGNSA. The CDR3 length is 13 residues.

For this clone: One end of the junction does not line up with germline, which may come from a read error. V usage is TRBV10-3 and J usage is TRBJ1-2; no definite D call. CDR3 length: 12 residues. The V gene's germline CDR1 is ENHRY and CDR2 SYGVKD. Written as DNA, the CDR3 is TGTGCCATCAGTGAGTCCGGCGGTAAAGGTCGCTTC. Translation: CAISESGGKGRF.

The chain employs TRBV4-1 and TRBJ2-5; a possible D gene is TRBD1 (5 bases). The germline V gene encodes CDR1 MGHRA and CDR2 YSYEKL. V was trimmed by 0 bases and J by 5 bases, leaving 13 bases between them. This CDR3 contains 15 residues. In DNA, the CDR3 is TGCGCCAGCAGCCAAGAGTGGGGCAGGGTGGAGACCCAGTACTTC. It encodes CASSQEWGRVETQYF.

The rearrangement uses TRBV4-2 and TRBJ2-5; possibly TRBD1 for D (7 bases). The CDR3 length is 15 residues. With 4 bases removed from V and 2 bases from J, the gap between germline ends came to 14 bases. Germline CDR1 is LGHNA and CDR2 is YNFKEQ. CDR3 nucleotides: TGTGCCAGCAGCCCGGCAGGGGGGAAGCAAGAGACCCAGTACTTC. It yields the protein CASSPAGGKQETQYF.

J is TRBJ2-3 and V is TRBV27; TRBD2 matches 9 bases. After removal of 2 bases from V and 5 bases from J, the junction contained 17 bases not matched to a gene. This CDR3 region has 19 residues. The germline gives CDR1 MNHEY, CDR2 SMNVEV (reference sequence). This CDR3 is CASSLDRLLVAGEVDTQYF. As DNA, the CDR3 is TGTGCCAGCAGTTTAGATAGGCTTCTGGTAGCGGGAGAAGTAGATACGCAGTATTTT.

The chain couples TRBV4-2 to TRBJ2-3, with 9 bases aligning to TRBD1. CDR3 size: 17 residues. CDR1 and CDR2 (germline): LGHNA, YNFKEQ. V was pared by 0 bases and J by 7 bases, with 11 bases of the junction left unmatched. CDR3 sequence reads: CASSQDGTGQGFYTQYF. CDR3 coding DNA: TGTGCCAGCAGCCAAGATGGGACGGGACAGGGTTTTTATACGCAGTATTTT.

The chain carries TRBV7-9 and TRBJ2-1; 8 bases match TRBD1. The CDR3 loop spans 13 amino acids. The V and J ends lost 5 bases and 8 bases, in that order; junction bases with no gene match: 5. The germline V gene encodes CDR1 SEHNR and CDR2 FQNEAQ (reference sequence). The CDR3 DNA is TGTGCCAGCAGCCCGGACAGGGTCGATGAGCAGTTCTTC. It codes for CASSPDRVDEQFF.

The J gene is TRBJ2-5, the V gene TRBV21-1; TRBD1 is the table's D call, not checked against the DNA. TRBV21-1 has pseudogene status. This CDR3 is 20 amino acids long. The CDR3 coding sequence is TGTGCCAGCAGCAAAGCTTTCCTTTTGTGGGTCGCAGGGTGGCTGGAGACCCAGTACTTC. As protein: CASSKAFLLWVAGWLETQYF.

A few counts support this clone. V gene TRBV3-1 (or the pseudogene TRBV3-2) combines with J gene TRBJ1-2; TRBD1 might be the D (6 bases). Germline V gene data show CDR1 as LGHDT and CDR2 as YNNKEL (reference sequence). The V gene lost 1 base and the J gene lost 6 bases, with 12 bases spanning the gap. This CDR3 is 14 amino acids long. CDR3 DNA: TGTGCCAGCAGCCAAGCTGCGGGGGCGGATGGCTACACCTTC. It is translated as CASSQAAGADGYTF.

This chain links TRBV5-4 with TRBJ2-3, with TRBD2 matching 12 bases. After removal of 0 bases from V and 6 bases from J, the junction contained 8 bases not matched to a gene. This CDR3 has 17 amino acids. The germline gives CDR1 SGHNT, CDR2 YYREEE (reference sequence). CDR3 loop: CASSLESSGGAWDTQYF. The CDR3 bases are TGTGCCAGCAGCTTGGAGTCTAGCGGGGGGGCTTGGGATACGCAGTATTTT.

This rearrangement joins TRBV6-5 to TRBJ2-1, with D possibly TRBD1 on 6 matching bases. There are 14 residues in the CDR3. Per the germline V gene, CDR1 is MNHEY and CDR2 is SVGAGI. Trimming shortened V by 9 bases and J by 0 bases, and 12 bases separated the two germline ends. CDR3 DNA: TGTGCCAGTCGAGGACAGAGCTCCTACAATGAGCAGTTCTTC. Its protein product is CASRGQSSYNEQFF.

This clone has a single count. V is TRBV28 and J is TRBJ2-5; no definite D call. This CDR3 region has 15 residues. Germline V gene data show CDR1 as MDHEN and CDR2 as SYDVKM. The V end was cut by 2 bases, the J end by 4 bases, with 14 bases between. CDR3 in DNA: TGTGCCAGCAGTTTAGTGACACCCCTCGGAGAGACCCAGTACTTC. Its protein product is CASSLVTPLGETQYF.

The genes are TRBV7-9 and TRBJ2-1; 7 nucleotides align to TRBD2. Looked up from germline, CDR1 is SEHNR and CDR2 is FQNEAQ (reference sequence). CDR3 length equals 14 residues. J lost 4 bases, V lost 5 bases, and 5 bases had no gene match. Here the CDR3 reads CASSPREGYNEQFF. CDR3 sequence (DNA): TGTGCCAGCAGCCCTAGGGAGGGTTACAATGAGCAGTTCTTC.

The CDR3 loop reads CASSSQTGAERSYEQYF. CDR3 in DNA: TGTGCCAGCAGCTCCCAGACAGGGGCGGAGAGGTCCTACGAGCAGTACTTC. The chain is built from TRBV11-2 and TRBJ2-7; 8 positions match TRBD1. The CDR3 contains 17 residues. Germline CDR1 reads SGHAT; CDR2 reads FQNNGV. The J segment lost 1 base and the V segment lost 4 bases, leaving 12 bases of the junction unmatched.

V is TRBV6-5 and J is TRBJ1-5, with TRBD1 as a possible D gene (5 bases). The CDR3 is 14 amino acids. V was pared by 0 bases and J by 7 bases, with 10 bases between. The germline gives CDR1 MNHEY, CDR2 SVGAGI. The CDR3 loop reads CASSYSAGRQPQHF. CDR3 nucleotides: TGTGCCAGCAGTTACTCGGCAGGGCGGCAGCCCCAGCATTTT.

Only one count was recorded for this clone. The chain has TRBV6-5 and TRBJ1-3; 12 bases are shared with TRBD1. The CDR3 contains 14 residues. Germline V gene sequence: CDR1 MNHEY, CDR2 SVGAGI. J was trimmed by 8 bases and V by 2 bases; bases with no gene match: 1. The CDR3 DNA reads as TGTGCCAGCAGTTACGGGGACAGGGGGCACACCATATATTTT. It encodes CASSYGDRGHTIYF.

The V and J genes are TRBV7-3 and TRBJ1-1; D is possibly TRBD1 (5 bases). This CDR3 contains 15 residues. Per the germline V gene, CDR1 is SGHTA and CDR2 is FQGTGA. V lost 2 bases to trimming and J lost 1 base, with 11 bases between them. The CDR3 nucleotides are TGTGCCAGCAGCTTATTCGGGGGAGGGAACACTGAAGCTTTCTTT. Its translation is CASSLFGGGNTEAFF.

The sample holds one count of this clone. V and J are TRBV3-1 (or the pseudogene TRBV3-2) and TRBJ1-2, with no clear D. The V gene lost 5 bases and the J gene lost 3 bases, with 13 bases spanning the gap. CDR3 length equals 14 residues. Germline values: CDR1 LGHDT, CDR2 YNNKEL (reference sequence). CDR3 region: CASSYTRTYYGYTF. For the CDR3, the DNA is TGTGCCAGCAGCTATACGAGAACTTACTATGGCTACACCTTC.